This is a list of T cell receptor beta chains from one sample in a study of T cells in Graves' hyperthyroidism and ophthalmopathy. TCRdb processed the multiplex PCR reads anew with MiXCR; each CDR3 protein has one entry. The sample yields 300,000 to 450,000 distinct CDR3 sequences, roughly 14% seen once. Sequencing was performed on blood. These receptors came from a woman aged 30 to 39 with Graves' ophthalmopathy. Both conserved end residues are part of each CDR3. A D gene is named only where the DNA matches it firmly. Part of the rows lack a size; the others show once, few, many or a class for expanded clones.

V	J	size	D	DNA	CDR3
TRBV12-3/TRBV12-4	TRBJ1-2	many	.	TGTGCCAGCAGTGCCCCACAGGGTTGGGATGGCTACACCTTC	CASSAPQGWDGYTF
TRBV4-1	TRBJ2-5	many	TRBD1	TGCGCCAGCAGCCAAGGGGGCAGGGGGCGTATAGAGACCCAGTACTTC	CASSQGGRGRIETQYF
TRBV6-4	TRBJ2-6	many	TRBD1	TGTGCCAGCATTCAGACAGGGGGGGGATCTGGGGCCAACGTCCTGACTTTC	CASIQTGGGSGANVLTF
TRBV13	TRBJ2-5	.	TRBD2	TGTGCCAGCAGCTCTCCCGGGACTAGCGGTCCAAGTTCGTACTTC	CASSSPGTSGPSSYF
TRBV11-2	TRBJ1-6	many	.	TGTGCCAGCATCATTGGATCCGGTTCACCCCTCCACTTT	CASIIGSGSPLHF
TRBV18	TRBJ2-7	many	.	TGTGCCAGCTCACCCCCGCTAATAAGATACGAGCAGTACTTC	CASSPPLIRYEQYF
TRBV7-2	TRBJ2-1	few	TRBD2	TGTGCCAGCAGCTTAGTGGGGGGGGGGGGGGGGGACAATGAGCAGTTCTTC	CASSLVGGGGGDNEQFF
TRBV5-1	TRBJ2-1	.	.	TGCGCCAGCAGCTTGGACTCGATTGATGAGCAGTTCTTC	CASSLDSIDEQFF
TRBV2	TRBJ1-4	.	TRBD1	TGTGCCAGCAGGAGGGACAGGCTGAATGAAAAACTGTTTTTT	CASRRDRLNEKLFF
TRBV5-4	TRBJ2-3	.	TRBD2	TGTGCCAGCAGCTTGGCGGGGGGGCGGCAAGATACGCAGTATTTT	CASSLAGGRQDTQYF
TRBV7-2	TRBJ2-1	.	.	TGTGCCGGCAGCTCGTCGGGGGGCCGTGAGCAGTTCTTC	CAGSSSGGREQFF
TRBV5-1	TRBJ1-4	many	.	TGCGCCAGCAGCTTGGGCAGGGATAATGAAAAACTGTTTTTT	CASSLGRDNEKLFF
TRBV9	TRBJ2-7	many	.	TGTGCCAGCAGCGTAAGCGGGCAGGGACTTTCCTACGAGCAGTACTTC	CASSVSGQGLSYEQYF
TRBV3-1	TRBJ1-4	many	TRBD1	TGTGCCAGCAGCCAACGGGGACAGACCCGGGGGCAAAAACTGTTTTTT	CASSQRGQTRGQKLFF
TRBV3-1	TRBJ2-5	many	.	TGTGCCAGCAGCCAAGACCCCACAGCCGACCAAGAGACCCAGTACTTC	CASSQDPTADQETQYF
TRBV4-2	TRBJ1-4	few	.	TGTGCCAGCAGCCAAGCCAGTCAGGGTGGCGAAAAACTGTTTTTT	CASSQASQGGEKLFF
TRBV28	TRBJ2-1	many	TRBD2	TGTGCCAGCAGTTTACCCCACGGGACTAGCGGGCTAAATGAGCAGTTCTTC	CASSLPHGTSGLNEQFF
TRBV30	TRBJ2-5	once	TRBD2	TGTGCCTGGAGTAGGGGCCGAACTAGCGGGAGTGGAGAGACCCAGTACTTC	CAWSRGRTSGSGETQYF
TRBV3-1	TRBJ1-3	many	.	TGTGCCAGCAGCCGGGACACCATCTCTGGAAACACCATATATTTT	CASSRDTISGNTIYF
TRBV10-3	TRBJ2-1	many	TRBD2	TGTGCCATCAGTGAGTCCCAGCGGGGGGGTGATGAGCAGTTCTTC	CAISESQRGGDEQFF
TRBV11-2	TRBJ2-2	many	TRBD1	TGTGCCAGCACCAAATACCGGGACAGGGGGCTGGGCACCGGGGAGCTGTTTTTT	CASTKYRDRGLGTGELFF
TRBV19	TRBJ1-5	few	.	TGTGCCAGTAGGCTGCGACAGTTCAATCATCAGCCCCAGCATTTT	CASRLRQFNHQPQHF
TRBV27	TRBJ2-6	few	TRBD1	TGTGCCAGCAGAGACAGGGTTAGTGGGGCCAACGTCCTGACTTTC	CASRDRVSGANVLTF
TRBV6-1	TRBJ1-2	.	TRBD1	TGTGCCAGCAGTAAGGGACAGACCTATGGCTACACCTTC	CASSKGQTYGYTF
TRBV28	TRBJ1-2	many	.	TGTGCCAGCGGCGGCCCTAACTATGGCTACACCTTC	CASGGPNYGYTF
TRBV12-5	TRBJ2-7	many	.	TGTGCTAGTGGTTTTCGGATAGACGAGCAGTACTTC	CASGFRIDEQYF
TRBV28	TRBJ2-3	many	TRBD2	TGTGCCAGCAGTCGCGGGGGGGCAGCAGATACGCAGTATTTT	CASSRGGAADTQYF
TRBV5-1	TRBJ1-2	many	.	TGCGCCAGCAGCTTGGAGGTCTGGGAGGACTATGGCTACACCTTC	CASSLEVWEDYGYTF
TRBV28	TRBJ1-5	many	.	TGTGCCGCACGGGGGGGGCGAGGTCAGCCCCAGCATTTT	CAARGGRGQPQHF
TRBV27	TRBJ2-7	many	.	TGTGCCAGCAGTTTATCGGCCGGGACTGCTACCTACGAGCAGTACTTC	CASSLSAGTATYEQYF
TRBV27	TRBJ1-5	.	.	TGTGCCAGCAGGACAGGACATCTGCCCCAGCATTTT	CASRTGHLPQHF
TRBV2	TRBJ1-5	many	.	TGTGCCAGCAGTGTGGGGGCTCTTGGCAATCAGCCCCAGCATTTT	CASSVGALGNQPQHF
TRBV24-1	TRBJ2-7	.	TRBD2	TGTGCCACCAGTGATTTACGTCAACGACCGGGACTAGCGGGGGGGCCGGGGGGCGACGAGCAGTACTTC	CATSDLRQRPGLAGGPGGDEQYF
TRBV18	TRBJ1-2	many	.	TGTGCCAGCTCACCGGAGGGAAATGGCTACACCTTC	CASSPEGNGYTF
TRBV2	TRBJ2-1	many	.	TGTGCCAGCATATGGGCCTCAGCTGCGAACAATGAGCAGTTCTTC	CASIWASAANNEQFF
TRBV6-2/TRBV6-3	TRBJ2-1	few	.	TGTGCCAGCAGTTACACGACCGTTAATGAGCAGTTCTTC	CASSYTTVNEQFF
TRBV4-2	TRBJ2-5	many	.	TGTGCCAGCAGCCAAGATCACCTCCTCCACCAAGAGACCCAGTACTTC	CASSQDHLLHQETQYF
TRBV7-2	TRBJ1-1	.	.	TGTGCCAGCAGGGCGGATTTTGTAGCTTTCTTT	CASRADFVAFF
TRBV11-2	TRBJ2-7	many	TRBD2	TGTGCCAGCAGCTCCCCTAGCGGGGGGCACTACGAGCAGTACTTC	CASSSPSGGHYEQYF
TRBV2	TRBJ2-3	many	.	TGTGCCAGCAAAGGGGCACTAGACTCTACGCAGTATTTT	CASKGALDSTQYF
TRBV18	TRBJ2-2	many	.	TGTGCCAGCTCACCTTCCACGGCCGGGGAGCTGTTTTTT	CASSPSTAGELFF
TRBV6-2/TRBV6-3	TRBJ1-1	.	.	TGTGCCAGCAGTTACTCTTGGGGGGAATCCACTGAAGCTTTCTTT	CASSYSWGESTEAFF
TRBV3-1	TRBJ2-5	many	.	TGTGCCAGCAGCCAAGCCGAAGAGACCCAGTACTTC	CASSQAEETQYF
TRBV28	TRBJ1-2	many	.	TGTGCCAGCAGTTTATCCCTGAGCTATGGCTACACCTTC	CASSLSLSYGYTF
TRBV29-1	TRBJ1-2	.	.	TGCAGCGTTGTTACCGTGAACTATGGCTACACCTTC	CSVVTVNYGYTF
TRBV19	TRBJ1-4	few	TRBD1	TGTGCCAGTAGCGTCAACAGGGGCCGAGCCCGGGGAGGAAAACTGTTTTTT	CASSVNRGRARGGKLFF
TRBV20-1	TRBJ1-3	many	.	TGCAGTGCTAGACATGGAAACACCATATATTTT	CSARHGNTIYF
TRBV13	TRBJ1-1	many	TRBD1	TGTGCCAGCAGCAGGCCAGGACAGGGCTACACTGAAGCTTTCTTT	CASSRPGQGYTEAFF
TRBV27	TRBJ1-6	few	.	TGTGCAAGCAGTTTAAATGGGGGCCATTCACCCCTCCACTTT	CASSLNGGHSPLHF
TRBV7-3	TRBJ2-7	many	TRBD2	TGTGCCAGCAGCCAAGGGCTAGCGGGTGGGGAGCAGTACTTC	CASSQGLAGGEQYF
TRBV20-1	TRBJ2-5	many	TRBD2	TGCAGTGTCAGAACGGGGGGGGCGGAGGAGACCCAGTACTTC	CSVRTGGAEETQYF
TRBV11-2	TRBJ2-5	many	TRBD2	TGTGCCAGCAGCTTAGGGACTAGCGTAGCCCAAGAGACCCAGTACTTC	CASSLGTSVAQETQYF
TRBV18	TRBJ1-6	many	.	TGTGCCAGCTCACCATCAGCAGGGAGGAATTCACCCCTCCACTTT	CASSPSAGRNSPLHF
TRBV11-3	TRBJ1-2	many	.	TGTGCCAGCAGCCTGGGTCCTAACTATGGCTACACCTTC	CASSLGPNYGYTF